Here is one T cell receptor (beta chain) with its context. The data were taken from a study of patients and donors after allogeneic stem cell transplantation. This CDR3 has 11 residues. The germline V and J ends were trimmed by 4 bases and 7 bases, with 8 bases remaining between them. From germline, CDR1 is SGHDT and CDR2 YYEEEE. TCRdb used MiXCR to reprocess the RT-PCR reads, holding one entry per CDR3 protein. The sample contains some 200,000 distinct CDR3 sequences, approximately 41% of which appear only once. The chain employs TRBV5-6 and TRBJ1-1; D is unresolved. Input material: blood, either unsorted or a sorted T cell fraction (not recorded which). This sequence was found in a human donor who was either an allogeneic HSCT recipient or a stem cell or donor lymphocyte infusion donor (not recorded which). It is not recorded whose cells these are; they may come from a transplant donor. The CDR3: CASSKTLEAFF. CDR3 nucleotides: TGTGCCAGCAGCAAGACCCTTGAAGCTTTCTTT.